This TCR beta chain was found in a study of cytomegalovirus exposure and HLA in healthy donors. Details on this clone: An end of the junction does not agree with germline; a read error may underlie this.

The PCR used 60 Vbeta and 13 Jbeta primers. Assay used: immunoSEQ multiplex PCR; TCRdb lists only in-frame clones, some missing. The sample shows under 150,000 clones, approximately 89% of them seen only once. The CDR3 has 14 amino acids. The sequencing sample was made of PBMCs. The TCR sequence derives from a woman aged 30 to 39 in good health and CMV-seropositive. The V gene is TRBV23-1, the J gene TRBJ1-5; TRBD1 matches 8 bases. TRBV23-1 is noted as an ORF with a role that remains uncertain. CDR3 amino acids: CANNTGGDNRPQHF. CDR3 DNA: TGCGCCAACAACACAGGGGGGGACAATCGGCCCCAGCATTTT.